This is a list of T cell receptor beta chains from one sample in a study of blood T cells in healthy people across ages. TCRdb redid the calling of the 5' RACE reads with MiXCR, one entry per CDR3 protein. The top ten hold roughly 26% of the sample, which has approximately 800,000 distinct CDR3 sequences, around 68% seen once. The sample comprised blood. The receptors come from a man aged 25-40 years in good health. Each CDR3 is given with its conserved first and last residue.

j_call | v_call | cdr3_length | cdr3_aa
TRBJ2-1 | TRBV9 | 15 | CASSSSDREVNEQFF
TRBJ2-7 | TRBV20-1 | 12 | CSAKGQYYEQYF
TRBJ2-2 | TRBV7-9 | 16 | CASSPGQGADTGELFF
TRBJ1-5 | TRBV6-6 | 15 | CASSYSIRVGQPQHF
TRBJ1-2 | TRBV12-3/TRBV12-4 | 13 | CASRWEGFYGYTF
TRBJ2-5 | TRBV7-6 | 14 | CASSPGTSAETQYF
NA | TRBV6-5 | 15 | CASSPTGILNREQYF
TRBJ1-2 | TRBV25-1 | 15 | CASSEYKTENYGYTF
TRBJ1-1 | TRBV12-3/TRBV12-4 | 12 | CASRTGLTEAFF
TRBJ2-6 | TRBV3-1 | 15 | CASSQRAMGANVLTF
TRBJ1-5 | TRBV15 | 16 | CATSRAGQASNQPQHF
NA | TRBV15 | 15 | CATSRDRGADNEQYF
TRBJ2-5 | TRBV4-2 | 15 | CASSQEGLAEETQYF
TRBJ2-1 | TRBV5-6 | 12 | CASSSKSNEQFF
TRBJ2-1 | TRBV11-1 | 16 | CASSSGAGGLANEQFF
TRBJ1-6 | TRBV12-3/TRBV12-4 | 17 | CASTRGRGQEIGSPLHF
TRBJ2-7 | TRBV12-3/TRBV12-4 | 14 | CASSFQGDGYEQYF
TRBJ1-6 | TRBV28 | 14 | CASSPGVGNSPLHF
TRBJ2-3 | TRBV10-3 | 15 | CAISLSGVGTDTQYF
TRBJ2-3 | TRBV7-2 | 15 | CASSYSGTGQNTQYF
NA | TRBV27 | 14 | CASSLRLGGETQFF
TRBJ2-3 | TRBV5-1 | 14 | CASSLAPDTDTQYF
TRBJ2-2 | TRBV5-1 | 14 | CASSLQASAGELFF
TRBJ2-3 | TRBV6-2/TRBV6-3 | 19 | CASSYSWLAGGLSTDTQYF
TRBJ2-5 | TRBV6-1 | 14 | CASSENRGWETQYF
TRBJ2-7 | TRBV12-3/TRBV12-4 | 13 | CASSPRPSYEQYF
TRBJ1-6 | TRBV10-3 | 16 | CAISERTGRNNSPLHF
TRBJ2-3 | TRBV20-1 | 15 | CSARGLLGAPDTQYF
TRBJ2-4 | TRBV25-1 | 12 | CASSPGGDIQYF
TRBJ2-1 | TRBV6-5 | 14 | CASSYGWGVDEQFF